This entry lists 20 T cell receptor beta chains sequenced from one sample in a study of blood T cell repertoires in COVID-19. Some clones are missing from TCRdb's copy, which holds only in-frame ones; the method was immunoSEQ multiplex PCR. The sample holds 150,000 to 200,000 clones, about 83% seen once. Sequenced sample: PBMCs or T cells enriched from blood (not recorded which). The receptors stem from a woman aged 25 to 39 who had recovered from COVID-19.

The chain carries TRBV10-3 and TRBJ2-7, with TRBD2 identical over 11 bases. The germline gives CDR1 ENHRY, CDR2 SYGVKD. V gave up 5 bases and J gave up 1 base; unmatched junction bases: 19. The length of the CDR3 is 20 residues. DNA for the CDR3: TGTGCCATCAGTAAAGCCAGGGGGACTAGCGGACCCTCAATGTCCTACGAGCAGTACTTC. Amino acid sequence: CAISKARGTSGPSMSYEQYF.

This clone occurred once. This rearrangement joins TRBV27 to TRBJ2-5; TRBD2 is a possible D gene (6 bases). V lost 0 bases and J 7 bases, leaving 12 bases between the germline ends. The CDR3 has 14 amino acids. Germline V CDR1 and CDR2: MNHEY, SMNVEV (reference sequence). The CDR3 DNA is TGTGCCAGCAGTTTATCGCTGGGGGGATGGACCCAGTACTTC. Its translation: CASSLSLGGWTQYF.

The CDR3 DNA reads TGTGCCACCTCGGGACAGGGCAGTCAGCCCCAGCATTTT. This gives the protein CATSGQGSQPQHF. This chain connects TRBV12-3 or TRBV12-4 to TRBJ1-5, with 9 bases identical to TRBD1. The V gene end was trimmed by 10 bases and the J gene end by 6 bases; junction bases not matched to a gene: 7. The CDR3 is 13 residues long.

The genes are TRBV2 and TRBJ1-1; D is unresolved. The V end lost 6 bases, the J end lost 1 base, and 12 bases lay between the germline ends. CDR3 length: 14 amino acids. CDR1 is SNHLY, CDR2 FYNNEI, per germline. This CDR3 reads CASSENEANTEAFF. As DNA, the CDR3 is TGTGCCAGCAGCGAGAACGAAGCGAACACTGAAGCTTTCTTT.

V gene TRBV2 combines with J gene TRBJ2-7; 7 nucleotides agree with TRBD2. Germline V CDR1 and CDR2: SNHLY, FYNNEI. V lost 8 bases to trimming and J lost 4 bases; unmatched junction nucleotides: 11. This CDR3 is 14 amino acids long. CDR3 nucleotides: TGTGCCAGCGACAAGGGAGGGAGTAAGTACGAGCAGTACTTC. Protein: CASDKGGSKYEQYF.

The genes are TRBV6-5 and TRBJ1-1, with 8 positions matching TRBD1. CDR1 and CDR2 from the germline V gene are MNHEY and SVGAGI. The ends lost 8 bases at V and 2 bases at J; junction bases unmatched: 4. The length of the CDR3 is 13 residues. The CDR3 coding sequence is TGTGCCAGCGCGACAGGGGAAAACACTGAAGCTTTCTTT. Residues: CASATGENTEAFF.

This sequence joins TRBV6-2 or TRBV6-3 and TRBJ2-3; D gene uncertain. Trimming took off 0 bases at V and 14 bases at J, with 12 bases between the two ends. Germline V gene sequence: CDR1 MNHEY, CDR2 SVGEGT. The CDR3 totals 12 residues. This chain's CDR3 is CASSYSRSVTYF. CDR3 bases: TGTGCCAGCAGTTACTCGCGCTCCGTTACGTATTTT.

The chain has TRBV27 and TRBJ1-1, with D possibly TRBD1 on 5 matching bases. V was pared by 3 bases and J by 4 bases, with 12 bases between. Germline V CDR1 and CDR2: MNHEY, SMNVEV (reference sequence). The length of the CDR3 is 14 residues. CDR3 loop: CASSLGGGSTEAFF. The CDR3 DNA follows: TGTGCCAGCAGTTTGGGGGGTGGGAGCACTGAAGCTTTCTTT.

The chain is built from TRBV4-1 and TRBJ2-3; 13 nucleotides line up with TRBD2. CDR1 and CDR2 from the germline V gene are MGHRA and YSYEKL. The CDR3 is made up of 16 amino acids. Trimming at V came to 3 bases and at J to 4 bases, leaving 4 bases not matched to a gene. CDR3 loop: CASSHPGTSGADTQYF. DNA of the CDR3: TGCGCCAGCAGCCACCCCGGGACTAGCGGGGCAGATACGCAGTATTTT.

The chain recombines TRBV29-1 with TRBJ2-2; D uncertain. The CDR3 is 14 residues long. The ends were cut back, 4 bases at V and 1 base at J, with 10 bases in the middle. Germline CDR1 and CDR2: SQVTM and ANQGSEA. This CDR3 reads CSVVRSGNTGELFF. The CDR3 DNA reads TGCAGCGTTGTCCGGTCGGGGAACACCGGGGAGCTGTTTTTT.

This clone was recorded a few times. The rearrangement joins TRBV18 to TRBJ2-1; 10 bases agree with TRBD2. V shed 3 bases, J shed 2 bases, and the junction held 1 base outside the gene matches. In germline, CDR1 is KGHSH, CDR2 LQKENI. The CDR3 runs to 15 residues. The CDR3 region has the DNA TGTGCCAGCTCACCGGGACTAGCGACCTACAATGAGCAGTTCTTC. Protein: CASSPGLATYNEQFF.

V is TRBV29-1 and J is TRBJ2-5, with D possibly being TRBD2 (7 bases). Germline CDR1 SQVTM, CDR2 ANQGSEA. This CDR3 spans 14 amino acids. Trimming took 3 bases from V and 3 from J, leaving 14 bases between them. The CDR3 loop reads CSVDRGRVKETQYF. CDR3 sequence (DNA): TGCAGCGTTGATAGGGGGAGGGTCAAAGAGACCCAGTACTTC.

The CDR3 DNA is TGTGCCAGTAGCACTGACAGGGTCATTAGCGGGAGGGCCTCCGGGGAGCTGTTTTTT. It codes for CASSTDRVISGRASGELFF. The V gene is TRBV19, the J gene TRBJ2-2, with TRBD2 identical over 11 bases. Trimming took 6 bases from V and 6 from J; bases not matched to a gene: 18. This CDR3 is built from 19 residues. CDR1 and CDR2 from the germline V gene are LNHDA and SQIVND (reference sequence).

The chain couples TRBV29-1 to TRBJ2-3; D gene uncertain. CDR3 size: 14 residues. Trimming took off 2 bases at V and 4 bases at J, with 13 bases between the two ends. Germline CDR1 reads SQVTM; CDR2 reads ANQGSEA. The CDR3 sequence is CSVEPDFPADTQYF. CDR3 DNA: TGCAGCGTTGAACCAGATTTCCCCGCAGATACGCAGTATTTT.

This rearrangement joins TRBV27 to TRBJ1-4, with TRBD1 matching over 8 bases. The CDR3 runs to 14 residues. After removal of 6 bases from V and 7 bases from J, the junction contained 7 bases not matched to a gene. Germline-derived CDR1 and CDR2 are MNHEY and SMNVEV (reference sequence). The CDR3 loop reads CASRESGGSEKLFF. In DNA, the CDR3 is TGTGCCAGCAGAGAATCAGGGGGCAGTGAAAAACTGTTTTTT.

The gene calls are TRBV15 and TRBJ2-6; the D is unclear. With 3 bases removed from V and 4 bases from J, the gap between germline ends came to 16 bases. The CDR3 sequence is 17 residues long. The V gene's germline CDR1 is LNHNV and CDR2 YYDKDF (reference sequence). The CDR3 DNA reads as TGTGCCACCAGCAGGGGTGATTCAGGCTCCGGGGCCAACGTCCTGACTTTC. Translating it yields CATSRGDSGSGANVLTF.

The chain recombines TRBV2 with TRBJ1-2; D is undetermined. The CDR3 extends over 18 amino acids. Per germline, CDR1 SNHLY and CDR2 FYNNEI. V was clipped by 8 bases and J by 6 bases, with 31 bases between them. This CDR3 reads CASVQTRYPALTHDGYTF. CDR3 sequence (DNA): TGTGCCAGCGTCCAAACACGCTACCCAGCGCTTACCCATGATGGCTACACCTTC.

V gene TRBV2 combines with J gene TRBJ1-2, with D maybe TRBD1 (6 bases). Trimming took 1 base from V and 4 from J, leaving 7 bases between them. CDR3 length: 13 residues. Germline assignment: CDR1 SNHLY and CDR2 FYNNEI. CDR3 sequence reads: CASSEGDTYGYTF. CDR3 in DNA: TGTGCCAGCAGTGAAGGGGACACCTATGGCTACACCTTC. Complete variable domain (other parts from reference TRBV2 and TRBJ1-2): EPEVTQTPSHQVTQMGQEVILRCVPISNHLYFYWYRQILGQKVEFLVSFYNNEISEKSEIFDDQFSVERPDGSNFTLKIRSTKLEDSAMYFCASSEGDTYGYTFGSGTRLTVV.

J is TRBJ2-5 and V is TRBV7-8; D might be TRBD1 (6 bases). The CDR3 loop spans 17 amino acids. The germline gives CDR1 SGHVS, CDR2 FQNEAQ. V lost 3 bases, J lost 2 bases, and 19 bases lay in between. CDR3 nucleotide sequence: TGTGCCAGCAGCTTGGAGCCGGGACATGGAAAGCAAGAGACCCAGTACTTC. Translated, it gives CASSLEPGHGKQETQYF. The full variable domain, in which reference TRBV7-8 and TRBJ2-5 provide the parts outside the CDR3, is GAGVSQSPRYKVAKRGQDVALRCDPISGHVSLFWYQQALGQGPEFLTYFQNEAQLDKSGLPSDRFFAERPEGSVSTLKIQRTQQEDSAVYLCASSLEPGHGKQETQYFGPGTRLLVL.

The chain is built from TRBV15 and TRBJ1-3; D is undetermined. V dropped 5 bases and J dropped 0 bases, with 11 bases sitting between them. Looked up from germline, CDR1 is LNHNV and CDR2 is YYDKDF (reference sequence). The CDR3 sequence is 15 residues long. In DNA form, the CDR3 reads TGTGCCACCAGCCGGAGAGGAGCCTCTGGAAACACCATATATTTT. This sequence encodes CATSRRGASGNTIYF.